Listed below are T cell receptor beta chains from one sample, sequenced in a study of T cell changes during pregnancy in multiple sclerosis. TCRdb keeps only in-frame clones here, not all; method: immunoSEQ multiplex PCR. The data show approximately 88,000 clones, around 96% seen once. Source: peripheral blood, taken in the second trimester of pregnancy. All receptors come from a female donor with multiple sclerosis, enrolled in a pregnancy study. CDR3s leave out the opening cysteine and the closing phenylalanine or tryptophan. Each record gives: J gene, V gene, D gene, CDR3 protein. A D gene is named only where the DNA matches it firmly.

J: TRBJ2-6
V: TRBV2
D: TRBD1
CDR3: ASSDRGRGANVLT

J: TRBJ1-2
V: TRBV29-1
D: -
CDR3: SVGSSTGNYGYT

J: TRBJ2-7
V: TRBV5-1
D: -
CDR3: ASSLPLMDSIYEQY

J: TRBJ2-3
V: TRBV19
D: -
CDR3: ASSIDTLTDTQY

J: TRBJ2-3
V: TRBV15
D: TRBD2
CDR3: ATSVRARGGDTQY

J: TRBJ2-5
V: TRBV7-9
D: -
CDR3: ASSHGTVLQETQY

J: TRBJ1-4
V: TRBV7-8
D: TRBD1
CDR3: ASSLAGDRGEEKLF

J: TRBJ2-7
V: TRBV5-5
D: TRBD2
CDR3: ASSYGLAGEGYEQY

J: TRBJ1-1
V: TRBV30
D: TRBD1
CDR3: AWSRDRYTEAF

J: TRBJ2-7
V: TRBV18
D: -
CDR3: ASSPTQNYYEQY

J: TRBJ1-3
V: TRBV19
D: -
CDR3: ASSITNYSGNTIY

J: TRBJ2-1
V: TRBV4-1
D: TRBD2
CDR3: ASSQVFASGSLEQF

J: TRBJ2-7
V: TRBV30
D: TRBD1
CDR3: AWKAGTGSYEQY

J: TRBJ1-1
V: TRBV4-1
D: TRBD1
CDR3: ASSPPTGRMNTEAF

J: TRBJ2-7
V: TRBV7-9
D: -
CDR3: ASSLGEGVNEQY

J: TRBJ1-2
V: TRBV30
D: TRBD1
CDR3: AWSEGQGDGYT

J: TRBJ1-5
V: TRBV30
D: TRBD1
CDR3: AWTGGSNQPQH